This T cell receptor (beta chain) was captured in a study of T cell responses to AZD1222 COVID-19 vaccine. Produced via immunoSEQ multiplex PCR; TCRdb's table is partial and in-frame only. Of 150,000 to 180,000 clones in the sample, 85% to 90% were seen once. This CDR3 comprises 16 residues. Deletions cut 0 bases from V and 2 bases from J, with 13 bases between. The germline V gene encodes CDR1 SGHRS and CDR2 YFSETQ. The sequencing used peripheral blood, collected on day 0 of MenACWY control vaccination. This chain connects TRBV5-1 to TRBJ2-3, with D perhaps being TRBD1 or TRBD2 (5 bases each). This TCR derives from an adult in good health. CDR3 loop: CASSLEGRTVTDTQYF. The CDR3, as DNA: TGCGCCAGCAGCTTGGAGGGACGGACCGTCACAGATACGCAGTATTTT.